The T cell receptor beta chain under discussion was sequenced for a study of blood T cell repertoires in COVID-19. Study information: The United States, Italy and Spain supplied acute and convalescent COVID-19 samples. T cells, B-cell-depleted T cells, or PBMCs supplied cDNA or gDNA.

During active infection, Seattle patients enrolled and were then monitored through disease. Germline CDR1 is SNHLY and CDR2 is FYNNEI. The CDR3 covers 18 residues. V shed 6 bases and J shed 1 base, with 24 bases lying between them. The assay was immunoSEQ multiplex PCR, and TCRdb's table has in-frame clones only and misses some. Among over 150,000 clones, around 81% were seen once, and the ten largest hold roughly 8.8%. The TCR comes from a woman of 80 years or more with COVID-19, enrolled during active disease. The sequenced material came from peripheral blood. J is TRBJ1-1 and V is TRBV2; TRBD1 might be the D (5 bases). CDR3 nucleotides: TGTGCCAGCAGAGTCCCCTCCAGGGACTGGGTTAGGAACACTGAAGCTTTCTTT. Translating gives CASRVPSRDWVRNTEAFF.